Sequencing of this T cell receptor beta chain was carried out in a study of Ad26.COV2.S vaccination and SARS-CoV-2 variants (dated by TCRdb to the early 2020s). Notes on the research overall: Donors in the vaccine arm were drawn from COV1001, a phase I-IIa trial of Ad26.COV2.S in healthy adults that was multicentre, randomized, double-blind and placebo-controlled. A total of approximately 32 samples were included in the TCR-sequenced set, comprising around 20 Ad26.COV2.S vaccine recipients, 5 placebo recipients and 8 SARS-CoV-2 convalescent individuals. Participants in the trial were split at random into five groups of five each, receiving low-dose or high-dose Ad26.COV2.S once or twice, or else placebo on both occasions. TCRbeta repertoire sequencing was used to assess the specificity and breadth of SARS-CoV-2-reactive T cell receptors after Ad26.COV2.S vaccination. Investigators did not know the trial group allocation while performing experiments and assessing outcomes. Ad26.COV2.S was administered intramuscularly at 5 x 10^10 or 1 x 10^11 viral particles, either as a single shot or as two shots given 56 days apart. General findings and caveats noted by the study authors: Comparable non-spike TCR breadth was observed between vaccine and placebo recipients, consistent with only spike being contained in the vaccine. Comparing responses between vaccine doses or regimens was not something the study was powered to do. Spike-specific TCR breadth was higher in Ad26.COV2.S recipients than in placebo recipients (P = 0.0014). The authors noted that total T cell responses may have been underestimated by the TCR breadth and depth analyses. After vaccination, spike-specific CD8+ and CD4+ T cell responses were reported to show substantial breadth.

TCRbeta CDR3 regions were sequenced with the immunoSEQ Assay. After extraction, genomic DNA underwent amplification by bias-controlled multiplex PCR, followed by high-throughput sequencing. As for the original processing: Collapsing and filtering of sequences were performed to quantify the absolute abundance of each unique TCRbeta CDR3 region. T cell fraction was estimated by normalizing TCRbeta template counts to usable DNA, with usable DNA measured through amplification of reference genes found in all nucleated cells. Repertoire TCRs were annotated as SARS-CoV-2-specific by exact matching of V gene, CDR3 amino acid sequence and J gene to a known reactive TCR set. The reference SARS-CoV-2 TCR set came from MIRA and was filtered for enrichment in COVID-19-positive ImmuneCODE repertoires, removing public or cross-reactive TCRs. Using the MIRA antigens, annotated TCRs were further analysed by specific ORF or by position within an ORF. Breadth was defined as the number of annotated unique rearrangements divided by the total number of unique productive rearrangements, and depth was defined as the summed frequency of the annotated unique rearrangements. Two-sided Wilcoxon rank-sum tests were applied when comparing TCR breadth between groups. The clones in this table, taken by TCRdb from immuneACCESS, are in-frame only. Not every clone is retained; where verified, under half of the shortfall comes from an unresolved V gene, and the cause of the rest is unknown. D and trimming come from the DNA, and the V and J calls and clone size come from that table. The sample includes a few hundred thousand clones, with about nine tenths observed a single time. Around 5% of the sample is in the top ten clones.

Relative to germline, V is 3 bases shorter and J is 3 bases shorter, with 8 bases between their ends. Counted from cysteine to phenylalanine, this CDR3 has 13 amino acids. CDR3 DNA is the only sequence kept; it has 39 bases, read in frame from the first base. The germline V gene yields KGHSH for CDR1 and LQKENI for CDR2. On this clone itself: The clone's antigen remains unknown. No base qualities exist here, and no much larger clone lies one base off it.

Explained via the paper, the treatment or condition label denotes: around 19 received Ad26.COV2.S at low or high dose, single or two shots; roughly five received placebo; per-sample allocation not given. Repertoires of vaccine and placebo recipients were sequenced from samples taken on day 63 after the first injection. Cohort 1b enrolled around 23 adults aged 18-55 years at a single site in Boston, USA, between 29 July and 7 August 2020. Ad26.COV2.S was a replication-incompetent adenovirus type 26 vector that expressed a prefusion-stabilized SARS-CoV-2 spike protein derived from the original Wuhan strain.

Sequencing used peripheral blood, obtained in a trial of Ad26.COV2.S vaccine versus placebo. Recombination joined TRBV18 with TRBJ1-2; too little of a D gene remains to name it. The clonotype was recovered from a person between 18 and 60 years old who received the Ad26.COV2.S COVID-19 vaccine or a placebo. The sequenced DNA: TGTGCCAGCTCACCGGCAGGAGACTATGGCTACACCTTC. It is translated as CASSPAGDYGYTF.